What follows are 8 T cell receptor beta chains derived from one specimen sequenced in a study of cytomegalovirus exposure and HLA in healthy donors (dated by TCRdb to 2015 to 2018). Library method: the immunoSEQ multiplex PCR assay. Held by TCRdb, this immuneACCESS table contains in-frame sequences only and omits some clones. Under half of the omission traces to an unresolved V gene where checked; the cause of the rest is unknown. For this sample there are approximately 82,000 clones; 90% to 95% appear just once. Approximately 0.69% of the sample is held by the ten biggest clonotypes. What was sequenced was PBMCs. Every receptor here comes from a woman under 30 in good health and CMV-seronegative.

J is TRBJ1-2 and V is TRBV5-1; D is ambiguous. CDR1 is SGHRS and CDR2 is YFSETQ in the germline V gene. The CDR3 spans 14 residues. V lost 7 bases to trimming and J lost 1 base, with 14 bases between them. The CDR3 loop is CASRPETYNYGYTF. For the CDR3, the DNA is TGCGCCAGCCGCCCAGAGACTTATAACTATGGCTACACCTTC.

The chain carries TRBV6-5 and TRBJ1-5, with D possibly being TRBD1 (6 bases). Germline CDR1 reads MNHEY; CDR2 reads SVGAGI. The CDR3 length is 15 residues. The V gene lost 2 bases and the J gene lost 2 bases, with 10 bases spanning the gap. This CDR3 is CASSYRGGRNQPQHF. CDR3 nucleotides: TGTGCCAGCAGTTACCGGGGGGGCCGCAATCAGCCCCAGCATTTT.

Remarks on this clone: One end of the junction fails to match germline, which may point to a read error. This chain joins TRBV6-6 and TRBJ1-2, with 9 bases lining up with TRBD1. Per germline, CDR1 MNHNY and CDR2 SVGAGI (reference sequence). This CDR3 spans 12 amino acids. CDR3 sequence: CASNQAGQGLIF. The CDR3 nucleotides are TGTGCCAGCAATCAAGCGGGACAGGGACTGATCTTC.

This chain connects TRBV18 to TRBJ2-2; 9 positions match TRBD1. J lost 7 bases, V lost 5 bases, and 8 bases had no gene match. The CDR3 has 15 residues. Per germline, CDR1 KGHSH and CDR2 LQKENI. This chain's CDR3 is CASSAGTGKVGELFF. The CDR3 region has the DNA TGTGCCAGCTCAGCCGGGACAGGGAAGGTCGGGGAGCTGTTTTTT.

The chain has TRBV5-4 and TRBJ1-1; possible D gene TRBD1, 5 bases. This CDR3 contains 14 residues. Trimming removed 0 bases at V and 3 bases at J, with 9 bases between. Germline CDR1 SGHNT, CDR2 YYREEE (reference sequence). The chain's CDR3 is CASSLAGRHTEAFF. CDR3 coding DNA: TGTGCCAGCAGCTTGGCAGGGAGGCACACTGAAGCTTTCTTT.

This clone was seen once. The chain is built from TRBV6-1 and TRBJ2-5; D is perhaps TRBD2 (5 bases). The CDR3 runs to 13 residues. V lost 7 bases to trimming and J lost 7 bases, with 16 bases between them. Germline CDR1 is MNHNS and CDR2 is SASEGT. The CDR3 loop is CASISGLAGTQYF. The CDR3 DNA reads as TGTGCCAGCATTTCCGGCCTAGCTGGGACCCAGTACTTC.

V is TRBV7-6 and J is TRBJ2-5; D gene uncertain. Looked up from germline, CDR1 is SGHVS and CDR2 is FNYEAQ. This CDR3 comprises 13 residues. Deletions cut 1 base from V and 4 bases from J, with 7 bases between. CDR3 sequence: CASSLGTAETQYF. The CDR3 DNA reads TGTGCCAGCAGCTTAGGTACAGCAGAGACCCAGTACTTC.

V and J are TRBV5-1 and TRBJ2-1; tentatively, D is TRBD2 (6 bases). Germline V gene lookup returns CDR1 SGHRS and CDR2 YFSETQ. The CDR3 consists of 15 residues. Between the trimmed V and J ends, which lost 5 bases and 5 bases, there was a span of 17 bases. This CDR3 is CASSALAGTNNEQFF. CDR3 in DNA: TGCGCCAGCAGTGCACTAGCCGGGACCAACAATGAGCAGTTCTTC.